This T cell receptor beta chain was found in a study of control samples from healthy donors and cancer patients. The germline V gene encodes CDR1 MNHEY and CDR2 SMNVEV (reference sequence). V was trimmed by 3 bases and J by 6 bases, leaving 9 bases between them. The CDR3 consists of 12 residues. The assay was immunoSEQ multiplex PCR, and TCRdb's table has in-frame clones only and misses some. The sample lists approximately 60,000 clones, about nine tenths occurring once. The sequence came from a woman between 45 and 60 years old with colorectal cancer. This chain joins TRBV27 and TRBJ2-7; the D gene is possibly TRBD2 (7 bases). Sequenced: PBMCs. The CDR3 coding sequence is TGTGCCAGCAGTTTCGGGGGGCTCGAGCAGTACTTC. It specifies CASSFGGLEQYF.